Listed here is a single T cell receptor (beta chain). Its target is unknown. The sample comes from a study of T cell responses to AZD1222 COVID-19 vaccine. Method: immunoSEQ multiplex PCR; TCRdb's copy keeps in-frame clones and lacks some. Seen here are over 110,000 clones, 90% observed once, and the top ten hold 1.5% to 2%. The CDR3 has 15 amino acids. The V end lost 0 bases, the J end lost 4 bases, and 11 bases lay between the germline ends. Germline-derived CDR1 and CDR2 are WSHSY and SAAADI. The study's findings and limits: Baseline seropositivity characterized only a handful of AZD1222 recipients. CD4 TCRs covered the whole spike, strongest at regions 160-218 and 743-854. Clonal diversity was possibly underestimated, and white British individuals and females predominated among donors. Only after the peak T cell response were repertoires sampled.

The input for sequencing was peripheral blood, taken 28 days after the second AZD1222 dose. V and J are TRBV10-2 and TRBJ2-3; perhaps TRBD1 as D (6 bases). The sequence derives from an adult who received the AZD1222 COVID-19 vaccine. For the CDR3, the DNA is TGCGCCAGCAGTGAGTCGTACAGGGCATCAGATACGCAGTATTTT. It translates to CASSESYRASDTQYF.